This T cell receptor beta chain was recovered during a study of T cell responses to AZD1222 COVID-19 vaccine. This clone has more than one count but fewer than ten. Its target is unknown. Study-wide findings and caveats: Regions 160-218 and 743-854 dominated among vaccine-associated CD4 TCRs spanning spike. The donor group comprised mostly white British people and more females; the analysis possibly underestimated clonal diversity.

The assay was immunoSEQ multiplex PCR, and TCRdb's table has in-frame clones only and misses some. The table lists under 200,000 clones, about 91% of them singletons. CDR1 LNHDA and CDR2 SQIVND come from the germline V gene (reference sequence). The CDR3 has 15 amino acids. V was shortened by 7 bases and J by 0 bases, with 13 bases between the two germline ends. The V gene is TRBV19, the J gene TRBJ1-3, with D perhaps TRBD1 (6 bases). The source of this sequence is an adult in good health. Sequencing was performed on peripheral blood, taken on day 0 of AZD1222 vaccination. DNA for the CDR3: TGTGCCAGTACCACAGGGACTGCCTCTGGAAACACCATATATTTT. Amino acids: CASTTGTASGNTIYF.